These 24 T cell receptor beta chains originate from one sample sequenced in a study of shared clonotypes between healthy human individuals. Profiled with immunoSEQ multiplex PCR; TCRdb holds only in-frame clones, not every one. The sample contains some 980,000 clones, over 60% of which appear only once. Sequencing used memory CD4+ T cells sorted from blood. As for subset: CD45RA-negative fraction. The receptors were sampled from a young man in good health.

This chain connects TRBV2 to TRBJ2-5, with a possible D match to TRBD2 (5 bases). Trimming removed 5 bases at V and 9 bases at J, with 7 bases between. This CDR3 region has 10 residues. The germline CDR1 and CDR2 sequences are SNHLY and FYNNEI. The CDR3 here is CASSPEAQYF. The CDR3 bases are TGTGCCAGCAGTCCGGAGGCCCAGTACTTC.

The chain recombines TRBV4-2 with TRBJ2-3, with 11 bases identical to TRBD2. The CDR3 loop spans 16 amino acids. Germline CDR1 and CDR2: LGHNA and YNFKEQ. After removal of 5 bases from V and 1 base from J, the junction contained 5 bases not matched to a gene. CDR3 residues: CASSDLAGGGTDTQYF. CDR3 sequence (DNA): TGTGCCAGCAGCGATCTAGCGGGGGGAGGCACAGATACGCAGTATTTT.

The rearrangement links TRBV6-5 to TRBJ2-3, with D possibly TRBD1 on 6 matching bases. CDR1 and CDR2 (germline): MNHEY, SVGAGI. V dropped 5 bases and J dropped 8 bases, with 14 bases sitting between them. This CDR3 region has 13 residues. CDR3 amino acids: CASSPHGTITQYF. Here the CDR3 DNA reads TGTGCCAGCAGTCCCCACGGGACAATTACGCAGTATTTT.

The chain has TRBV5-4 and TRBJ1-1; 12 nucleotides line up with TRBD1. The germline V gene has CDR1 SGHNT and CDR2 YYREEE (reference sequence). V shed 4 bases and J 5 bases; nucleotides not matched to a gene: 9. This CDR3 is built from 16 residues. The CDR3 loop is CASSIRDRGRGTEAFF. The CDR3 DNA sequence: TGTGCCAGCAGCATACGGGACAGGGGGCGCGGTACTGAAGCTTTCTTT.

Concerning this clone: A read error is possible here, since a much larger clone lies one base away. Since no conserved phenylalanine or tryptophan closes the CDR3, a read error is the likely cause. This rearrangement joins TRBV28 to TRBJ1-2, with D tentatively TRBD1 (6 bases). The germline V gene has CDR1 MDHEN and CDR2 SYDVKM. The CDR3 covers 13 residues. V was shortened by 7 bases and J by 4 bases, with 13 bases between the two germline ends. Written as DNA, the CDR3 is TGTGCCAGCACCTTTACAGGGTTCTATGGCTACACCCTC. The encoded protein is CASTFTGFYGYTL.

V and J are TRBV5-8 and TRBJ2-7; possibly TRBD1 for D (5 bases). Per the germline V gene, CDR1 is SGHTS and CDR2 is YDEGEE. The CDR3 is 13 amino acids. The V end was cut by 3 bases, the J end by 7 bases, with 14 bases between. The CDR3 is CASSWEGVGEQYF. The CDR3 nucleotides are TGTGCCAGCAGCTGGGAAGGGGTCGGTGAGCAGTACTTC.

This clone has ten or more counts. Other DNA sequences of this sample code for an identical CDR3. This rearrangement joins TRBV9 to TRBJ1-1; no definite D call. The CDR3 is 14 residues long. V shed 0 bases and J shed 1 base, with 7 bases lying between them. Germline V gives CDR1 SGDLS, CDR2 YYNGEE. CDR3 region: CASSVDTWNTEAFF. The CDR3 region has the DNA TGTGCCAGCAGCGTAGACACCTGGAACACTGAAGCTTTCTTT.

The chain has TRBV7-2 and TRBJ2-1, with TRBD2 matching 8 bases. The CDR3 runs 15 residues. CDR1 and CDR2 (germline): SGHTA, FQGNSA. Trimming removed 3 bases from V and 5 bases from J; junction bases left unmatched: 6. CDR3 sequence: CASSFGGRNNNEQFF. CDR3 nucleotides: TGTGCCAGCAGCTTTGGCGGGAGGAACAACAATGAGCAGTTCTTC.

The genes are TRBV5-1 and TRBJ1-6; D is possibly TRBD1 (6 bases). The CDR3 is made up of 15 amino acids. Germline CDR1 and CDR2: SGHRS and YFSETQ. V was trimmed by 6 bases and J by 8 bases, leaving 18 bases between them. For the CDR3, the DNA is TGCGCCAGCACCTCGGGGGGCAGAGAGGATTCACCCCTCCACTTT. Encoded protein: CASTSGGREDSPLHF. Combining the CDR3 with reference TRBV5-1 and TRBJ1-6 gives the whole variable domain KAGVTQTPRYLIKTRGQQVTLSCSPISGHRSVSWYQQTPGQGLQFLFEYFSETQRNKGNFPGRFSGRQFSNSRSEMNVSTLELGDSALYLCASTSGGREDSPLHFGNGTRLTVT.

The V gene is TRBV5-1, the J gene TRBJ1-2; 7 bases align to TRBD1. V dropped 0 bases and J dropped 1; count of bases not matched to a gene: 9. Per the germline V gene, CDR1 is SGHRS and CDR2 is YFSETQ. The CDR3 has 17 residues. The DNA of the CDR3 is TGCGCCAGCAGCTTGGGGCTCCGAGACAGGGTTAACTATGGCTACACCTTC. It yields the protein CASSLGLRDRVNYGYTF. The whole variable domain, remainder taken from reference TRBV5-1 and TRBJ1-2, is KAGVTQTPRYLIKTRGQQVTLSCSPISGHRSVSWYQQTPGQGLQFLFEYFSETQRNKGNFPGRFSGRQFSNSRSEMNVSTLELGDSALYLCASSLGLRDRVNYGYTFGSGTRLTVV.

The rearrangement joins TRBV5-1 to TRBJ2-3, with a possible D match to TRBD1 (6 bases). CDR1 and CDR2 (germline): SGHRS, YFSETQ. Trimming cost V 4 bases and J 2 bases, with 11 bases left between them. The CDR3 consists of 14 residues. CDR3 in DNA: TGCGCCAGCAGCGTGGACAGTCTCACAGATACGCAGTATTTT. Protein product: CASSVDSLTDTQYF.

This rearrangement joins TRBV6-6 to TRBJ1-1, with TRBD1 identical over 8 bases. The J segment lost 5 bases and the V segment lost 9 bases, leaving 17 bases of the junction unmatched. The CDR3 consists of 16 residues. CDR1 and CDR2 from the germline V gene are MNHNY and SVGAGI (reference sequence). The CDR3 loop reads CASKTPGQDLRTEAFF. In DNA form, the CDR3 reads TGTGCCAGTAAAACCCCGGGACAGGACTTGAGGACTGAAGCTTTCTTT.

In its sample, this clone was seen a few times. Mismatch with germline at one junction end may stem from a read error. V gene TRBV7-7 combines with J gene TRBJ2-2; TRBD1 aligns across 8 bases. Germline CDR1 and CDR2: SSHAT and FNYEAQ (reference sequence). The CDR3 covers 16 residues. The chain's CDR3 is CASSLARDRNTGELFF. The CDR3 DNA sequence: TGTGCTAGCAGCTTAGCGAGGGACAGGAATACCGGGGAGCTGTTTTTT.

The J gene is TRBJ1-2, the V gene TRBV4-2, with D unresolved. Germline V gene lookup returns CDR1 LGHNA and CDR2 YNFKEQ. This CDR3 contains 15 residues. Trimming left V 0 bases short and J 4 bases short, with 12 bases between. As DNA, the CDR3 is TGTGCCAGCAGCCAAGACAGAATAATGGGCTATGGCTACACCTTC. Its translation is CASSQDRIMGYGYTF.

V is TRBV7-3 and J is TRBJ2-6; 8 bases match TRBD1. V shed 8 bases, J shed 1 base, and the junction held 1 base outside the gene matches. CDR3 length equals 14 residues. Germline V gene sequence: CDR1 SGHTA, CDR2 FQGTGA. CDR3 region: CASRTGSGANVLTF. The CDR3 nucleotides are TGTGCCAGCCGGACAGGGTCTGGGGCCAACGTCCTGACTTTC.

The chain carries TRBV5-6 and TRBJ2-2; unclear D gene. Looked up from germline, CDR1 is SGHDT and CDR2 is YYEEEE. Trimming shortened V by 2 bases and J by 0 bases, and 11 bases separated the two germline ends. This CDR3 contains 16 residues. The CDR3, as DNA: TGTGCCAGCAGCTTCGGTTTAATGTCGAACACCGGGGAGCTGTTTTTT. It encodes CASSFGLMSNTGELFF.

The chain employs TRBV21-1 and TRBJ2-7; the table's D call of TRBD1 was not tested on the DNA. TRBV21-1 is noted as a pseudogene. This CDR3 region has 15 residues. The CDR3 spells CASSKWAQAVYEQYF. In nucleotides, the CDR3 is TGTGCCAGCAGCAAATGGGCACAGGCCGTCTACGAGCAGTACTTC.

CDR3 bases: TGCAGCGTTGAATTAGCGAGCTCCTACAATGAGCAGTTCTTC. Translation gives CSVELASSYNEQFF. This chain connects TRBV29-1 to TRBJ2-1; possibly TRBD2 for D (5 bases). CDR3 length equals 14 residues. Germline V CDR1 and CDR2: SQVTM, ANQGSEA. V was pared by 2 bases and J by 0 bases, with 8 bases between.

The CDR3 protein is CASSFGMTTGVGGYTF. CDR3 coding DNA: TGTGCCAGCAGTTTTGGGATGACAACAGGCGTTGGTGGCTACACCTTC. V and J are TRBV27 and TRBJ1-2; TRBD1 might be the D (5 bases). The length of the CDR3 is 16 residues. The V and J ends lost 3 bases and 7 bases respectively, with 21 bases between them. Germline loops: CDR1 MNHEY, CDR2 SMNVEV (reference sequence).

There are many counts of this clone. The rearrangement joins TRBV7-8 to TRBJ2-5, with no clear D. CDR1 and CDR2 from the germline V gene are SGHVS and FQNEAQ. Between the trimmed V and J ends, which lost 6 bases and 5 bases, there was a span of 16 bases. The CDR3 totals 14 residues. The CDR3 loop reads CASRKAPWVETQYF. The CDR3 DNA is TGTGCCAGCAGAAAAGCCCCGTGGGTGGAGACCCAGTACTTC. The whole variable domain, remainder taken from reference TRBV7-8 and TRBJ2-5, is GAGVSQSPRYKVAKRGQDVALRCDPISGHVSLFWYQQALGQGPEFLTYFQNEAQLDKSGLPSDRFFAERPEGSVSTLKIQRTQQEDSAVYLCASRKAPWVETQYFGPGTRLLVL.

This clone was detected only once. This chain connects TRBV10-3 to TRBJ1-2; a weak D match, TRBD1 (5 bases). With 4 bases removed from V and 5 bases from J, the gap between germline ends came to 17 bases. Per the germline V gene, CDR1 is ENHRY and CDR2 is SYGVKD. The CDR3 consists of 15 residues. The CDR3 coding sequence is TGTGCCATCAGTGTACAGGCGGCCGGTGCATATGGCTACACCTTC. This codes for CAISVQAAGAYGYTF.

This clone was found once. The chain recombines TRBV6-6 with TRBJ2-1; 9 nucleotides line up with TRBD1. V shed 8 bases and J 6 bases; nucleotides not matched to a gene: 8. Germline V CDR1 and CDR2: MNHNY, SVGAGI (reference sequence). CDR3 length: 14 amino acids. The DNA for the CDR3 is TGTGCCAGCTACCCAATGGACAGGGGCAATGAGCAGTTCTTC. It codes for CASYPMDRGNEQFF.

The V call is TRBV7-6, the J call TRBJ2-7; D is unresolved. The CDR3 consists of 13 residues. Trimming removed 1 base from V and 6 bases from J, with 10 bases in between. The germline gives CDR1 SGHVS, CDR2 FNYEAQ. CDR3 bases: TGTGCCAGCAGCTTAGAAGACGGATCCGAGCAGTACTTC. This codes for CASSLEDGSEQYF.

The chain recombines TRBV7-2 with TRBJ1-3; D is ambiguous. The CDR3 sequence is 13 residues long. Germline V CDR1 and CDR2: SGHTA, FQGNSA. Trimming took 3 bases from V and 2 from J, leaving 5 bases between them. CDR3: CASSLNTGNTIYF. The DNA for the CDR3 is TGTGCCAGCAGCTTGAATACTGGAAACACCATATATTTT.